This TCR beta chain was sequenced during a study of cytomegalovirus exposure and HLA in healthy donors. Study in general: Among roughly 180 million T cells, an earlier analysis found 117 million unique TCR beta sequences. Overall study findings and caveats: CMV serostatus alone was available as immune exposure information. Per a later analysis, HLA-associated TCR beta chains showed more clonal expansion than other, equally common TCR beta chains. After further analysis at a later stage, some 15,000 TCR beta sequences were associated with HLA alleles at 0.05 false discovery rate.

J gave up 4 bases and V 3 bases, and 2 bases lay outside the gene matches. From germline, CDR1 is MNHNS and CDR2 SASEGT. This CDR3 has 14 residues. The PCR was carried out with 60 Vbeta primers and 13 Jbeta primers. TCRdb keeps only in-frame clones here, not all; method: immunoSEQ multiplex PCR. Of around 150,000 clones in the sample, 70% to 80% were seen once. On this clone itself: Its antigen is currently unknown.

Sequencing input: PBMCs. The J gene is TRBJ1-3, the V gene TRBV6-1; 8 bases are a match to TRBD1. The source of this sequence is a male donor in good health and CMV-seronegative. CDR3 loop: CASSDTGGGNTIYF. In DNA, the CDR3 is TGTGCCAGCAGTGATACAGGGGGAGGAAACACCATATATTTT.